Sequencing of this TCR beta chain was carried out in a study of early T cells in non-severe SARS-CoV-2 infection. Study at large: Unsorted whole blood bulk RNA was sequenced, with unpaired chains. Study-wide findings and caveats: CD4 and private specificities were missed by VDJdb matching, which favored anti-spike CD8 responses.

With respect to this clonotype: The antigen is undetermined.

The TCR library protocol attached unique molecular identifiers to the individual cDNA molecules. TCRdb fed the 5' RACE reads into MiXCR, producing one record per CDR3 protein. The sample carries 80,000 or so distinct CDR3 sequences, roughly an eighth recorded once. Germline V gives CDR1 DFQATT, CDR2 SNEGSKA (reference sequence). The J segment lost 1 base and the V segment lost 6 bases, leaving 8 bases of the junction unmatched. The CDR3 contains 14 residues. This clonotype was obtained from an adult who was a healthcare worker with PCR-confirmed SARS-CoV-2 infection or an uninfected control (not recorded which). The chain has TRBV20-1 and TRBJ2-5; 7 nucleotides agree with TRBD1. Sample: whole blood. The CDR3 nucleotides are TGCAGTGCCAACCCTCGGACAGGCCAAGAGACCCAGTACTTC. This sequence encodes CSANPRTGQETQYF.